This T cell receptor beta chain was documented in a study of beta chain features in type 1 diabetes (dated by TCRdb to 2016 to 2019). At the level of the whole study: Patients and healthy donors did not differ in mean age, gender distribution, total cell number or subset yield. A total of 85 million to 140 million sorted cells were examined across all samples, and a strong correlation was observed between cell number per subset and RNA yield. In the study, recently diagnosed type 1 diabetes patients and matched healthy donors were compared on the TCRB repertoires of their sorted circulating CD4+ T cell subsets. Naive and central memory subsets were obtained from all 28 donors, but regulatory and stem cell-like memory subsets were isolated from only 8 patients and about 8 healthy donors.

A single peripheral blood draw of around 0.11 L on average was collected from each donor into heparinised tubes. A BD FACSAria II and a panel including CD45RO, CCR7, CD25, CD127, CD95 and CD27 were used to sort naive, central memory, regulatory and stem cell-like memory CD4+ T cells. Every sorted population had a purity above 98%. PBMCs were isolated right away by Lymphoprep density gradient centrifugation and were stained directly, without culture. So that batch effects would be minimized, each experiment stained and sorted samples in pairs, pairing one healthy donor with one patient. The research as a whole found: Only small numbers of individuals were included in the HLA sub-analyses, which left unresolved whether HLA type had any influence on TCRB rearrangement. Because cDNA was sequenced instead of genomic DNA, activated cells with high expression could be over-represented, although the groups did not differ in activation or CD3 levels. Type 1 diabetes patients showed a moderate but significant shortening of TCRB CDR3 length in all four CD4+ subsets. At VDJ recombination sites, patients with type 1 diabetes made fewer insertions and deleted more nucleotides, a pattern implying thymic rearrangement abnormalities. Naive, central memory and regulatory TCRB repertoires appeared to be more alike among patients than among healthy donors. Shorter templates might have been favored by PCR, but patient and control samples were amplified and corrected together, so both groups would have been affected equally by any skew.

The entire isolated RNA was reverse transcribed using the High Capacity cDNA Reverse Transcription Kit, and thus expressed TCRB transcripts were sequenced. Deep immunoSEQ sequencing was applied to naive, central memory and regulatory T cell samples, giving an average of roughly 3.5 million total reads per sample. Sorted cells were lysed in RLT buffer and RNA was extracted with DNase-treated RNeasy Micro or Mini kits, depending on cell number. To prevent cross-contamination, every cell subset was processed on its own, while patient and healthy donor samples were processed together. The immunoSEQ multiplex PCR was used to amplify TCRB sequences from cDNA, generating 87-bp fragments that spanned the CDR3 region. Sequencing of the amplicons was performed on the Illumina HiSeq platform. The source study handled its data this way. PCR bias was computationally corrected using synthetic template baselines, reads within Hamming distance 2 were collapsed, and singletons that could not be merged were discarded. Reads were aligned against IMGT so that V, D and J genes, CDR3 length and insertions or deletions at six rearrangement sites could be assigned. Within each subset, clonotype counts were normalized to sorted cell number, and only after that were true diversity and Gini coefficients computed with the tcR R package. Repertoire sharing was quantified using the overlap coefficient calculated on TCRB nucleotide sequences. Out-of-frame TCRB sequences from naive cells were analyzed to stand in for the pre-selection repertoire. TCRdb took this table from immuneACCESS and kept in-frame rearrangements with V and J called. Such tables lack part of the clones; where checked against another copy, unresolved V genes explain under half of the gap, and the rest is unexplained. V and J calls and clone size are those listed in that table; D and trimming were worked out from the DNA. Recorded for this sample are 250,000 or so clones; approximately 15% of them occurred a single time. The ten largest clones add up to approximately 0.02% of the sample.

From the germline V gene, CDR1 is SNHLY and CDR2 is FYNNEI. The V end loses 6 bases and the J end loses 8 bases, and a stretch of 8 bases separates them. CDR3 length: 11 amino acids, cysteine to phenylalanine. The CDR3 DNA has 33 bases and is translated from base 1. Worth noting for this clone: Its specific antigen is unknown. There are no base qualities to consult, and no much larger clone falls within one base.

The TCR originated in a man younger than 40 with type 1 diabetes. Sequenced material: naive CD4+ T cells from blood. The sample's cell subset or site label is to be understood as: true naive CD4+ T cells. The sequence is built from TRBV2 and TRBJ2-1; no confident D gene assignment can be made. The nucleotide sequence is TGTGCCAGCAGGAGATCCTATGAGCAGTTCTTC. This sequence encodes CASRRSYEQFF.